The 13 T cell receptor beta chains below come from one sample, sequenced in a study of T cells after yellow fever vaccination. TCRdb used MiXCR to reprocess the 5' RACE reads, holding one entry per CDR3 protein. The sample records around 320,000 distinct CDR3 sequences, approximately 4.5% being singletons. The input for sequencing was PBMCs, taken 15 days after the yellow fever booster vaccination. Every receptor here comes from a man aged 18 to 30 who received the YFV17D yellow fever vaccine.

This clonotype was seen ten or more times. The chain joins TRBV20-1 to TRBJ1-3; D gene unclear. The CDR3 sequence is 13 residues long. Germline V lookup: CDR1 DFQATT, CDR2 SNEGSKA (reference sequence). V lost 6 bases and J 0 bases, leaving 9 bases between the germline ends. CDR3 in amino acids: CSAGRDSGNTIYF. CDR3 in DNA: TGCAGTGCCGGGAGGGACTCTGGAAACACCATATATTTT.

This clonotype has ten or more counts. This sequence joins TRBV5-1 and TRBJ2-5; 8 positions match TRBD1. Per germline, CDR1 SGHRS and CDR2 YFSETQ. The ends lost 1 base at V and 4 bases at J; junction bases unmatched: 6. CDR3 size: 15 residues. Here the CDR3 reads CASSLQGAARETQYF. The CDR3 DNA follows: TGCGCCAGCAGCTTGCAGGGGGCCGCGCGAGAGACCCAGTACTTC.

This clonotype was seen repeatedly, ten times or more. The chain links TRBV4-1 to TRBJ1-1, with D uncertain. Germline V lookup: CDR1 MGHRA, CDR2 YSYEKL. There are 14 residues in the CDR3. The ends were cut back, 3 bases at V and 6 bases at J, with 14 bases in the middle. Here the CDR3 DNA reads TGCGCCAGCAGCCAGGAACCCTTTTACGCTGAAGCTTTCTTT. It encodes CASSQEPFYAEAFF.

This clonotype appeared many times. The chain has TRBV5-1 and TRBJ2-1; possibly TRBD2 for D (6 bases). V was shortened by 1 base and J by 0 bases, with 29 bases between the two germline ends. Germline CDR1 is SGHRS and CDR2 is YFSETQ. The CDR3 is 22 residues long. This CDR3 reads CASSLRGYQSRTLITSYNEQFF. CDR3 in DNA: TGCGCCAGCAGCTTGCGGGGGTATCAATCCCGTACTCTCATTACCTCCTACAATGAGCAGTTCTTC. The variable domain in full, completed from reference TRBV5-1 and TRBJ2-1, reads KAGVTQTPRYLIKTRGQQVTLSCSPISGHRSVSWYQQTPGQGLQFLFEYFSETQRNKGNFPGRFSGRQFSNSRSEMNVSTLELGDSALYLCASSLRGYQSRTLITSYNEQFFGPGTRLTVL.

This clonotype was recorded at least ten times. This chain links TRBV20-1 with TRBJ2-5; either TRBD1 or TRBD2 may supply D (5 bases each). V lost 5 bases, J lost 0 bases, and 10 bases lay in between. Germline loops: CDR1 DFQATT, CDR2 SNEGSKA (reference sequence). CDR3 size: 13 residues. The CDR3 sequence: CSALGEYQETQYF. DNA of the CDR3: TGCAGTGCTCTGGGGGAATACCAAGAGACCCAGTACTTC.

There are a few counts of this clonotype. The V gene is TRBV25-1, the J gene TRBJ2-3; 8 bases align to TRBD2. The V gene's germline CDR1 is MGHDK and CDR2 SYGVNS. CDR3 size: 16 residues. V was clipped by 1 base and J by 1 base; unmatched bases: 4. The CDR3 region has the DNA TGTGCCAGCAGTGAATCGAGCGGGGGACGCACAGATACGCAGTATTTT. Translated, it gives CASSESSGGRTDTQYF. The variable domain in full, completed from reference TRBV25-1 and TRBJ2-3, reads EADIYQTPRYLVIGTGKKITLECSQTMGHDKMYWYQQDPGMELHLIHYSYGVNSTEKGDLSSESTVSRIRTEHFPLTLESARPSHTSQYLCASSESSGGRTDTQYFGPGTRLTVL.

In this sample, this clonotype turned up many times. The rearrangement joins TRBV7-2 to TRBJ1-3; 7 positions agree with TRBD1. CDR1 is SGHTA, CDR2 FQGNSA, per germline. V lost 5 bases to trimming and J lost 0 bases; unmatched junction nucleotides: 7. The CDR3 has 16 amino acids. CDR3 region: CASSSGTVNSGNTIYF. The CDR3 region has the DNA TGTGCCAGCAGCAGTGGGACAGTGAACTCTGGAAACACCATATATTTT.

This clonotype appeared many times. J is TRBJ1-1 and V is TRBV15; D not resolved. The V gene's germline CDR1 is LNHNV and CDR2 YYDKDF (reference sequence). This CDR3 contains 13 residues. V lost 5 bases and J 4 bases, leaving 11 bases between the germline ends. CDR3 region: CATSYHRPTEAFF. The DNA of the CDR3 is TGTGCCACCAGCTACCACCGGCCCACTGAAGCTTTCTTT.

This clonotype has ten or more counts. The chain couples TRBV4-2 to TRBJ1-2; D uncertain. The CDR3 loop spans 14 amino acids. CDR1 is LGHNA, CDR2 YNFKEQ, per germline. The germline V and J ends were trimmed by 1 base and 8 bases, with 14 bases remaining between them. CDR3 protein: CASSQVTAFMGYTF. Here the CDR3 DNA reads TGTGCCAGCAGCCAAGTAACAGCGTTTATGGGCTACACCTTC.

The sample holds many counts of this clonotype. The chain carries TRBV10-3 and TRBJ2-2, with TRBD1 matching 7 bases. Looked up from germline, CDR1 is ENHRY and CDR2 is SYGVKD. This CDR3 contains 17 residues. With V trimmed by 1 base and J by 1 base, 6 bases remained unmatched. The CDR3 DNA reads TGTGCCATCAGTGAGTTGAGGACAGGATTGAACACCGGGGAGCTGTTTTTT. Amino acid sequence: CAISELRTGLNTGELFF.

This chain uses TRBV6-2 or TRBV6-3 with TRBJ2-7; perhaps TRBD1 as D (5 bases). The CDR3 runs to 15 residues. From germline, CDR1 is MNHEY and CDR2 SVGEGT. V was shortened by 4 bases and J by 0 bases, with 13 bases between the two germline ends. CDR3 nucleotides: TGTGCCAGCAGTTTTCAGGGATCGTCCTCCTACGAGCAGTACTTC. Translating gives CASSFQGSSSYEQYF.

This clonotype was recorded a few times. V usage is TRBV7-8 and J usage is TRBJ2-3, with TRBD2 matching 7 bases. The CDR3 length is 14 residues. V lost 6 bases and J lost 1; bases outside the gene matches: 4. CDR1 and CDR2 from the germline V gene are SGHVS and FQNEAQ. CDR3 protein: CASRWGGGTDTQYF. The CDR3 DNA reads as TGTGCCAGCAGGTGGGGGGGAGGCACAGATACGCAGTATTTT. Drawing the rest from reference TRBV7-8 and TRBJ2-3, the complete variable domain is GAGVSQSPRYKVAKRGQDVALRCDPISGHVSLFWYQQALGQGPEFLTYFQNEAQLDKSGLPSDRFFAERPEGSVSTLKIQRTQQEDSAVYLCASRWGGGTDTQYFGPGTRLTVL.

This clonotype has a handful of counts. This chain joins TRBV5-1 and TRBJ1-1; 7 bases are shared with TRBD1. Germline V lookup: CDR1 SGHRS, CDR2 YFSETQ. Unmatched junction bases numbered 17, after V lost 3 bases and J lost 3 bases. This CDR3 is built from 18 residues. The CDR3 DNA is TGCGCCAGCAGCTCCCAGTCCGGGCAGGGGGGTAGGTACACTGAAGCTTTCTTT. This encodes CASSSQSGQGGRYTEAFF.